This note documents a single T cell receptor beta chain sequence. The sample comes from a study of CD8+ T cells in alopecia areata. TCR sequencing used cDNA made by reverse transcription of extracted RNA. Data came from immunoSEQ multiplex PCR; TCRdb stores just in-frame clones and leaves some out. The profile shows about 100,000 clones, around 60% of them singletons. Documented treatment: oral pan-JAK inhibitor, 5-10 mg twice daily. In germline, CDR1 is SQVTM, CDR2 ANQGSEA. CDR3 size: 15 residues. The V end was cut by 1 base, the J end by 3 bases, with 15 bases between. The starting material was CD8+ T cells sorted from blood, obtained at week 56, from a patient treated with tofacitinib. The chain combines TRBV29-1 with TRBJ1-1, with no clear D. The source is a human donor with alopecia areata. CDR3 nucleotide sequence: TGCAGCGTTGAAGCGCAAGGACGTAAGTACACTGAAGCTTTCTTT. It translates to CSVEAQGRKYTEAFF.